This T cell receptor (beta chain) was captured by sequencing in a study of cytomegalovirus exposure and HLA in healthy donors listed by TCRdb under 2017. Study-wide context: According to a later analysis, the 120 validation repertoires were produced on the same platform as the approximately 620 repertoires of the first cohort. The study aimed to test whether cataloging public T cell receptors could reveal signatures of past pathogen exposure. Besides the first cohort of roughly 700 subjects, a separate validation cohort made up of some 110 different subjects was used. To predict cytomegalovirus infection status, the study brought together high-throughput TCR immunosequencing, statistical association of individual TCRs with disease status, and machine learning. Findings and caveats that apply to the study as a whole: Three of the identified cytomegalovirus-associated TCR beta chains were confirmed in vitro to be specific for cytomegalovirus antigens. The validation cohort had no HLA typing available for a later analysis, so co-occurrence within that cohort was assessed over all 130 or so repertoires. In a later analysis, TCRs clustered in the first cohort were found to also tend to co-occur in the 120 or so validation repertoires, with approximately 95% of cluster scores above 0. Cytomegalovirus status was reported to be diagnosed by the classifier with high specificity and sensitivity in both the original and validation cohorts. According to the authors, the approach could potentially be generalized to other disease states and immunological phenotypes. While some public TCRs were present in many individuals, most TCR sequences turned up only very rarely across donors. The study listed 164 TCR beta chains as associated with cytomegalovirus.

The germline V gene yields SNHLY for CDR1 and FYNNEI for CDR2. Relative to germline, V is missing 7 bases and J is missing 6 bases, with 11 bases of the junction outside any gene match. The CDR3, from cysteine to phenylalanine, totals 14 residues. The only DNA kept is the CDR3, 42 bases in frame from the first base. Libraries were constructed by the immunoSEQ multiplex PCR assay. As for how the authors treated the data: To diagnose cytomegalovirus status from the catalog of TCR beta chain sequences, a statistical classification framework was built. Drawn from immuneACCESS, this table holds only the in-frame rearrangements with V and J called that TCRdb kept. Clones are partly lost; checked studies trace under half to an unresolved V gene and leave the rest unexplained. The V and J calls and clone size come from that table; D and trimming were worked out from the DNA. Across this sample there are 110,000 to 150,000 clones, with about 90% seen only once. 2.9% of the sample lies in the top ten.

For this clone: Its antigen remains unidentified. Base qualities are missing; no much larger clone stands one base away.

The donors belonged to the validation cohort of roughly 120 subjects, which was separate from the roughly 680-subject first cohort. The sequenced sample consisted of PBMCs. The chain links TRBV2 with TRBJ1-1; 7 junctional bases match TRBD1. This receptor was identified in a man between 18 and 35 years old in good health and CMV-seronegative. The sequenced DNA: TGTGCCAGCAAACAGACAGGGCGGGTCGCTGAAGCTTTCTTT. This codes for CASKQTGRVAEAFF.